This T cell receptor beta chain stems from a study of OX40 agonist ivuxolimab in advanced cancers. The overall study: The dose-escalation cohort was about 86% male, with a mean age of approximately 62 years, ranging roughly 20 to 90. Study conclusions and caveats: Clones of CD4+ and CD8+ blood T cells grew by week 6 at doses of 0.1 to 3.0 mg/kg.

The table came from immunoSEQ multiplex PCR; TCRdb's copy has only in-frame clones and leaves some out. The sample has tens of thousands of clones, over 80% seen once. From germline, CDR1 is MDHEN and CDR2 SYDVKM. Unmatched junction bases numbered 9, after V lost 10 bases and J lost 3 bases. The CDR3 has 14 residues. A note on this clone: Antigen: not known.

The sample here was CD4+ or CD8+ T cells sorted from blood, taken in a trial of the OX40 agonist ivuxolimab. This clonotype was sampled from an adult with an advanced solid tumor such as melanoma, head and neck, liver or kidney cancer. The chain uses TRBV28 and TRBJ1-2; the match to TRBD1 covers 9 bases. The CDR3 sequence: CATAQGALDYGYTF. The CDR3 coding sequence is TGTGCCACCGCACAGGGGGCGCTGGACTATGGCTACACCTTC.